This T cell receptor beta chain comes out of a study of T-cell memory formation after mild COVID-19. Study background: The two donors had largely donor-specific TCR clusters. Findings and caveats of the study: Whereas later expanders leaned CD4+, clones contracting day 15 to 85 showed a balanced CD4/CD8 makeup. Cross-reactive memory appears to have joined, as suggested by some responding clones showing up in pre-infection memory.

Notes on this clonotype: Its antigen is not identified.

TCR alpha and TCR beta cDNA libraries carrying sample barcodes and UMIs were produced by 5'RACE using constant-segment primers. One entry per CDR3 protein results from TCRdb running MiXCR on the 5' RACE reads. Of around 370,000 distinct CDR3 sequences detected, around 21% appear once; the ten largest clones hold approximately 13%. The sample taken for sequencing was PBMCs or a T cell subset sorted from them (not recorded which). The receptor comes from an adult woman who had mild COVID-19 (a few samples of this study predate the infection). Cell type and time point are not known.

The CDR3: CATSDGGRVSNQPQHF. CDR3 coding DNA: TGTGCCACCAGTGATGGCGGCAGGGTAAGCAATCAGCCCCAGCATTTT. V and J are TRBV24-1 and TRBJ1-5; D might be TRBD1 (5 bases). The CDR3 totals 16 residues. V lost 3 bases, J lost 1 base, and 12 bases lay in between. CDR1 KGHDR and CDR2 SFDVKD come from the germline V gene.